One T cell receptor beta chain is described in this entry. The sample originates from a study of blood T cell repertoires in COVID-19. As for the study in general: COVID-19 samples from acute and convalescent phases originated in the United States, Italy and Spain. PBMCs, B-cell-depleted T cells, or T cells were the source of the cDNA or gDNA that made up the material.

As handled by the study authors: Amplification of reference gene primers provided the estimated nucleated cell counts. The protocol was immunoSEQ multiplex PCR, while the TCRdb copy is restricted to in-frame clones and leaves out a portion. That table gives V, J and clone size, and the DNA gave D and trimming. Of approximately 99,000 clones in the sample, 84% are singletons; the top ten hold under 2%. Germline V gives CDR1 LGHDT, CDR2 YNNKEL (reference sequence). The CDR3 covers 15 residues. V lost 1 base and J 8 bases, leaving 15 bases between the germline ends. The rearrangement joins TRBV3-1 (or the pseudogene TRBV3-2) to TRBJ2-1, with a weak D call TRBD1 (5 bases). The receptor was derived from a man aged 65-85 years with active or convalescent COVID-19. Material: peripheral blood. CDR3 nucleotide sequence: TGTGCCAGCAGCCAAGTTACAGGTATAGGAGATGAGCAGTTCTTC. Its translation: CASSQVTGIGDEQFF.